The 25 T cell receptor beta chains presented below share a single source sample, sequenced in a study of T cells in Graves' hyperthyroidism and ophthalmopathy. The investigators amplified TCR beta CDR3 regions from RNA transcripts. The HTBI primer set drove a first-round RT-PCR of the TCR CDR3. TCRdb reprocessed the multiplex PCR reads with MiXCR, giving one entry per CDR3 protein. The table includes about 520,000 distinct CDR3 sequences, roughly a quarter detected once. The sequenced sample consisted of blood. These receptors originate from a woman in her thirties with Graves' ophthalmopathy.

This clonotype was recorded many times. The J gene is TRBJ1-2, the V gene TRBV7-8; D unclear. Germline V gene lookup returns CDR1 SGHVS and CDR2 FQNEAQ. The CDR3 has 13 amino acids. Trimming removed 2 bases at V and 6 bases at J, with 10 bases between. CDR3 in amino acids: CASSLIDIDGYTF. The CDR3 region has the DNA TGTGCCAGCAGCTTAATCGATATTGATGGCTACACCTTC.

This clonotype occurred many times. The rearrangement links TRBV7-3 to TRBJ2-7; 9 bases are shared with TRBD1. Losses at the gene ends were 2 bases for V and 4 bases for J; bases not matched to a gene: 6. Looked up from germline, CDR1 is SGHTA and CDR2 is FQGTGA. The CDR3 covers 15 residues. The CDR3 protein is CASSLRTGVGYEQYF. The CDR3 DNA reads as TGTGCCAGCAGCTTACGGACAGGGGTAGGGTACGAGCAGTACTTC.

This clonotype was recorded many times. The chain links TRBV6-2 or TRBV6-3 to TRBJ2-7; possibly TRBD2 for D (6 bases). Germline lookup yields CDR1 MNHEY and CDR2 SVGEGT. The CDR3 loop spans 12 amino acids. V lost 6 bases and J 5 bases, leaving 11 bases between the germline ends. The CDR3 region has the DNA TGTGCCAGCAGAGGAGGGGAGAACGAGCAGTACTTC. Amino acid sequence: CASRGGENEQYF.

This clonotype came up many times. The V gene is TRBV28, the J gene TRBJ2-7; 10 bases map to TRBD2. The CDR3 is made up of 20 amino acids. Germline V CDR1 and CDR2: MDHEN, SYDVKM. V was clipped by 1 base and J by 0 bases; unmatched bases: 15. CDR3 nucleotide sequence: TGTGCCAGCAGTTTATCAATCGCTAGCGGGGGCCGACCTAGCTCCTACGAGCAGTACTTC. Its protein is CASSLSIASGGRPSSYEQYF.

This clonotype was observed at least ten times. The V gene is TRBV6-5, the J gene TRBJ1-6; 7 bases map to TRBD1. This CDR3 comprises 14 residues. The J segment lost 7 bases and the V segment lost 0 bases, leaving 0 bases of the junction unmatched. CDR1 is MNHEY and CDR2 is SVGAGI in the germline V gene. Written as DNA, the CDR3 is TGTGCCAGCAGTTACTCCAGGGGGAATTCACCCCTCCACTTT. It is translated as CASSYSRGNSPLHF.

The CDR3: CASSIDRSYTEAFF. As DNA, the CDR3 is TGTGCCAGCAGCATAGACAGGTCTTACACTGAAGCTTTCTTT. The chain links TRBV6-1 to TRBJ1-1; D may be TRBD1 (6 bases). Germline CDR1 MNHNS, CDR2 SASEGT. CDR3 length: 14 amino acids. V was trimmed by 6 bases and J by 3 bases, leaving 14 bases between them.

This clonotype was seen ten or more times. J is TRBJ2-5 and V is TRBV6-2 or TRBV6-3; unclear D gene. The CDR3 loop spans 13 amino acids. The ends were cut back, 6 bases at V and 2 bases at J, with 10 bases in the middle. CDR1 MNHEY and CDR2 SVGEGT come from the germline V gene. The DNA for the CDR3 is TGTGCCAGCAGCCCCCACAGACAAGAGACCCAGTACTTC. Translating gives CASSPHRQETQYF.

This clonotype was observed many times. The chain joins TRBV4-2 to TRBJ2-7; TRBD1 aligns across 8 bases. V lost 0 bases to trimming and J lost 12 bases; unmatched junction nucleotides: 7. The CDR3 spans 13 residues. Germline V gives CDR1 LGHNA, CDR2 YNFKEQ. CDR3 in amino acids: CASSQDGTGAVYF. The CDR3 DNA sequence: TGTGCCAGCAGCCAAGATGGGACAGGAGCTGTGTACTTC.

At least ten counts were recorded for this clonotype. The genes are TRBV7-9 and TRBJ2-4; D not certain. With 3 bases removed from V and 5 bases from J, the gap between germline ends came to 5 bases. The germline V gene has CDR1 SEHNR and CDR2 FQNEAQ (reference sequence). This CDR3 has 12 amino acids. The CDR3 coding sequence is TGTGCCAGCAGCTTCCAGCAAAACATTCAGTACTTC. Translating it yields CASSFQQNIQYF.

The J gene is TRBJ1-5, the V gene TRBV18; 7 bases line up with TRBD1. Trimming at V came to 3 bases and at J to 0 bases, leaving 8 bases not matched to a gene. The length of the CDR3 is 17 residues. Per the germline V gene, CDR1 is KGHSH and CDR2 is LQKENI. CDR3 sequence (DNA): TGTGCCAGCTCACCTACGGGACAGAGCATTAGCAATCAGCCCCAGCATTTT. The encoded protein is CASSPTGQSISNQPQHF.

This chain connects TRBV4-1 to TRBJ1-1; D is undetermined. V was clipped by 1 base and J by 1 base, with 10 bases between them. The CDR3 consists of 15 residues. Germline V lookup: CDR1 MGHRA, CDR2 YSYEKL. The CDR3 sequence is CASSQVRAGNTEAFF. DNA for the CDR3: TGCGCCAGCAGCCAAGTGCGGGCCGGGAACACTGAAGCTTTCTTT.

This clonotype was counted ten times or more. The CDR3 reads CASPSENQETQYF. CDR3 nucleotide sequence: TGTGCCAGCCCCTCAGAAAACCAAGAGACCCAGTACTTC. This chain joins TRBV2 and TRBJ2-5, with D hard to call. The CDR3 has 13 amino acids. Germline V gene sequence: CDR1 SNHLY, CDR2 FYNNEI. V was shortened by 8 bases and J by 0 bases, with 10 bases between the two germline ends.

This clonotype was detected ten times or more. V is TRBV6-5 and J is TRBJ2-1; 9 bases map to TRBD1. The CDR3 is 15 residues long. J was trimmed by 5 bases and V by 2 bases; bases with no gene match: 4. Per germline, CDR1 MNHEY and CDR2 SVGAGI. CDR3 coding DNA: TGTGCCAGCAGTTACGTGACAGGGGGAAACAATGAGCAGTTCTTC. Amino acids: CASSYVTGGNNEQFF.

This chain links TRBV12-3 or TRBV12-4 with TRBJ1-5; possibly TRBD1 for D (5 bases). V lost 3 bases and J lost 3, with 24 bases in between. This CDR3 is built from 19 residues. In DNA, the CDR3 is TGTGCCAGCAGTTTTACGTTGGGGAGGGGACGTGAGCTCAATCAGCCCCAGCATTTT. It is translated as CASSFTLGRGRELNQPQHF.

The chain carries TRBV2 and TRBJ1-5; D not resolved. The ends were cut back, 7 bases at V and 2 bases at J, with 12 bases in the middle. This CDR3 contains 14 residues. Germline V CDR1 and CDR2: SNHLY, FYNNEI. CDR3 loop: CASTPETGNQPQHF. In DNA, the CDR3 is TGTGCCAGCACGCCAGAGACGGGCAATCAGCCCCAGCATTTT. Complete variable domain (other parts from reference TRBV2 and TRBJ1-5): EPEVTQTPSHQVTQMGQEVILRCVPISNHLYFYWYRQILGQKVEFLVSFYNNEISEKSEIFDDQFSVERPDGSNFTLKIRSTKLEDSAMYFCASTPETGNQPQHFGDGTRLSIL.

This clonotype was seen at least ten times. This sequence joins TRBV19 and TRBJ2-2; D perhaps matches TRBD1 (6 bases). The V end lost 4 bases, the J end lost 2 bases, and 11 bases lay between the germline ends. The CDR3 covers 15 residues. From germline, CDR1 is LNHDA and CDR2 SQIVND (reference sequence). The CDR3 nucleotides read TGTGCCAGTAGTAAATCAGGGGCAAACACCGGGGAGCTGTTTTTT. This sequence encodes CASSKSGANTGELFF.

In this sample, this clonotype turned up many times. CDR3 loop: CASSFSANYGYTF. The CDR3 nucleotides are TGTGCCAGCAGCTTTTCAGCTAACTATGGCTACACCTTC. The J gene is TRBJ1-2, the V gene TRBV11-2; D is uncertain. V dropped 3 bases and J dropped 0 bases, with 5 bases sitting between them. Germline values: CDR1 SGHAT, CDR2 FQNNGV. This CDR3 has 13 residues.

This clonotype was observed once. CDR3 DNA: TGTGCCAGCCGAGGGTCCGGGGGCGGCACCGGGGAGCTGTTTTTT. This sequence encodes CASRGSGGGTGELFF. The chain uses TRBV12-3 or TRBV12-4 and TRBJ2-2; tentatively, D is TRBD1 or TRBD2 (6 bases each). The CDR3 has 15 residues. Trimming took off 8 bases at V and 4 bases at J, with 17 bases between the two ends.

This clonotype showed up many times. The rearrangement uses TRBV20-1 and TRBJ1-5, with 7 bases identical to TRBD1. This CDR3 contains 12 residues. Trimming cost V 6 bases and J 7 bases; bases outside gene matches: 6. CDR1 and CDR2 from the germline V gene are DFQATT and SNEGSKA (reference sequence). The CDR3 loop reads CSAYRGGQPQHF. For the CDR3, the DNA is TGCAGTGCGTACAGGGGTGGACAGCCCCAGCATTTT.

This sequence joins TRBV20-1 and TRBJ1-1, with TRBD1 matching over 9 bases. The J segment lost 13 bases and the V segment lost 3 bases, leaving 12 bases of the junction unmatched. This CDR3 spans 13 amino acids. The germline gives CDR1 DFQATT, CDR2 SNEGSKA (reference sequence). The CDR3 bases are TGCAGTGCTAGGGCAGGACAGGGGCCCAGGGATTTCTTT. As protein: CSARAGQGPRDFF.

In this sample, this clonotype turned up a few times. The rearrangement links TRBV20-1 to TRBJ1-2, with D perhaps matching TRBD1 (6 bases). The CDR3 is made up of 13 amino acids. Germline V gene sequence: CDR1 DFQATT, CDR2 SNEGSKA (reference sequence). The V end was cut by 3 bases, the J end by 4 bases, with 12 bases between. CDR3 coding DNA: TGCAGTGCTAGCAGACAGGCCTTCTATGGCTACACCTTC. Protein: CSASRQAFYGYTF.

This clonotype has at least ten counts. The chain recombines TRBV5-1 with TRBJ1-1; 7 positions agree with TRBD1. Trimming cost V 1 base and J 7 bases; bases outside gene matches: 10. The CDR3 covers 15 residues. The V gene's germline CDR1 is SGHRS and CDR2 YFSETQ. In DNA, the CDR3 is TGCGCCAGCAGCTTGATCCGGACAGGTGCCCATGAAGCTTTCTTT. Its translation: CASSLIRTGAHEAFF.

The chain carries TRBV11-2 and TRBJ2-2, with 8 nucleotides matching TRBD1. Germline V gene data show CDR1 as SGHAT and CDR2 as FQNNGV. The CDR3 is 14 amino acids. Trimming at V came to 5 bases and at J to 4 bases, leaving 3 bases not matched to a gene. The CDR3 DNA is TGTGCCAGCAGCCGGACAGGGACCACCGGGGAGCTGTTTTTT. Amino acids: CASSRTGTTGELFF.

Notes on this clonotype: A much larger clone lies one base from this, so it may be a read error. The chain has TRBV29-1 and TRBJ1-1; D is unresolved. CDR1 SQVTM and CDR2 ANQGSEA come from the germline V gene. This CDR3 is built from 13 residues. Here the CDR3 DNA reads TGCAGCGTCAAGGGTAACCCAAACACTGAATCTTTCTTT. Amino acid sequence: CSVKGNPNTESFF.

V and J are TRBV30 and TRBJ1-2; 8 bases match TRBD1. Looked up from germline, CDR1 is GTSNPN and CDR2 is SVGIG (reference sequence). Unmatched junction bases numbered 11, after V lost 4 bases and J lost 7 bases. This CDR3 has 14 amino acids. The CDR3 region is CAWTEGQGARGYTF. Written as DNA, the CDR3 is TGTGCCTGGACCGAGGGGCAGGGGGCGCGTGGCTACACCTTC. Variable domain in full (rest from reference TRBV30 and TRBJ1-2): SQTIHQWPATLVQPVGSPLSLECTVEGTSNPNLYWYRQAAGRGLQLLFYSVGIGQISSEVPQNLSASRPQDRQFILSSKKLLLSDSGFYLCAWTEGQGARGYTFGSGTRLTVV.